This passage covers 19 T cell receptor beta chains from one sample sequenced in a study of T cell changes during pregnancy in multiple sclerosis. Here immunoSEQ multiplex PCR was the method, and the copy in TCRdb shows in-frame clones only, minus some. Of about 33,000 clones in the sample, almost 95% are singletons; the top ten hold 1.2%. Sequences were obtained from PBMCs (not recorded whether the cells were cultured). The receptors were sampled from a female donor with multiple sclerosis, enrolled in a pregnancy study.

The V gene is TRBV7-2, the J gene TRBJ2-1, with D possibly TRBD2 on 6 matching bases. The germline V and J ends were trimmed by 7 bases and 5 bases, with 21 bases remaining between them. This CDR3 contains 16 residues. Germline CDR1 reads SGHTA; CDR2 reads FQGNSA. The CDR3 nucleotides read TGTGCCAGCACCCCTCGCCGGGAGTTCGGAAACAATGAGCAGTTCTTC. Its protein product is CASTPRREFGNNEQFF.

The chain couples TRBV29-1 to TRBJ2-7; weak D call: TRBD1 (5 bases). Trimming stripped 3 bases from V and 0 bases from J, with 12 bases between. Germline V gene sequence: CDR1 SQVTM, CDR2 ANQGSEA. The CDR3 has 14 amino acids. In DNA form, the CDR3 reads TGCAGCGTTGACCAAGGCCAGGGCTCCTACGAGCAGTACTTC. Translating it yields CSVDQGQGSYEQYF.

In its sample, this clone was seen once. The V call is TRBV7-2, the J call TRBJ2-5; D remains ambiguous. V shed 1 base and J shed 2 bases, with 8 bases lying between them. There are 14 residues in the CDR3. Germline V lookup: CDR1 SGHTA, CDR2 FQGNSA. CDR3 nucleotide sequence: TGTGCCAGCAGCTTAGTAAACGGACAAGAGACCCAGTACTTC. Residues: CASSLVNGQETQYF.

The genes are TRBV9 and TRBJ2-5, with D uncertain. CDR1 and CDR2 from the germline V gene are SGDLS and YYNGEE. This CDR3 region has 15 residues. V gave up 2 bases and J gave up 1 base, with 12 bases separating them. The CDR3 DNA follows: TGTGCCAGCAGCGTCGGTGCCGGCAGCCAAGAGACCCAGTACTTC. Its translation: CASSVGAGSQETQYF.

The V gene is TRBV5-1, the J gene TRBJ2-1, with TRBD2 identical over 7 bases. The germline V gene encodes CDR1 SGHRS and CDR2 YFSETQ. Trimming took 4 bases from V and 5 from J; bases not matched to a gene: 3. This CDR3 spans 13 amino acids. This CDR3 reads CASSVTSDNEQFF. As DNA, the CDR3 is TGCGCCAGCAGCGTTACTAGCGACAATGAGCAGTTCTTC.

The chain recombines TRBV7-9 with TRBJ1-1; 7 bases are shared with TRBD1. The V gene's germline CDR1 is SEHNR and CDR2 FQNEAQ (reference sequence). The J segment lost 2 bases and the V segment lost 7 bases, leaving 7 bases of the junction unmatched. The CDR3 has 14 amino acids. The DNA for the CDR3 is TGTGCCAGCACCGATGGACAGGCTAACACTGAAGCTTTCTTT. Residues: CASTDGQANTEAFF.

This clone was observed a few times. This CDR3 reads CASSTHGTGGPNYEQYF. Written as DNA, the CDR3 is TGTGCCAGCAGTACCCACGGGACAGGGGGCCCGAACTACGAGCAGTACTTC. The V and J genes are TRBV27 and TRBJ2-7, with TRBD1 matching over 12 bases. Germline CDR1 is MNHEY and CDR2 is SMNVEV (reference sequence). V lost 5 bases and J lost 3; bases outside the gene matches: 11. The CDR3 covers 17 residues.

The chain links TRBV19 to TRBJ1-5; D call uncertain. This CDR3 contains 16 residues. Germline assignment: CDR1 LNHDA and CDR2 SQIVND (reference sequence). Deletions cut 2 bases from V and 0 bases from J, with 11 bases between. CDR3 sequence: CASSIRTVVSNQPQHF. The CDR3 nucleotides are TGTGCCAGTAGTATACGGACGGTCGTTAGCAATCAGCCCCAGCATTTT.

The chain has TRBV19 and TRBJ2-6; tentatively, D is TRBD2 (5 bases). The CDR3 runs to 14 residues. Germline V CDR1 and CDR2: LNHDA, SQIVND (reference sequence). V dropped 9 bases and J dropped 0 bases, with 9 bases sitting between them. CDR3 in DNA: TGTGCCAGCACTCGGGGCTCTGGGGCCAACGTCCTGACTTTC. Translation: CASTRGSGANVLTF.

The rearrangement links TRBV5-6 to TRBJ1-1; tentatively, D is TRBD1 (5 bases). V was clipped by 2 bases and J by 5 bases, with 10 bases between them. Germline values: CDR1 SGHDT, CDR2 YYEEEE. The CDR3 loop spans 13 amino acids. CDR3 DNA: TGTGCCAGCAGCTTTGGGGACGAAACTGAAGCTTTCTTT. It codes for CASSFGDETEAFF.

The V and J genes are TRBV5-1 and TRBJ2-3; D call uncertain. The CDR3 is made up of 15 amino acids. CDR1 SGHRS and CDR2 YFSETQ come from the germline V gene. Trimming pared 0 bases from V and 2 bases from J, leaving 10 bases between. CDR3 sequence: CASSLVGFDTDTQYF. The CDR3 nucleotides read TGCGCCAGCAGCTTGGTAGGGTTCGACACAGATACGCAGTATTTT.

The rearrangement uses TRBV10-3 and TRBJ1-1; D gene unclear. Germline CDR1 reads ENHRY; CDR2 reads SYGVKD. Trimming shortened V by 2 bases and J by 2 bases, and 9 bases separated the two germline ends. This CDR3 is built from 14 residues. CDR3 nucleotides: TGTGCCATCAGTGAGGCAGCATCTAACACTGAAGCTTTCTTT. Translated, it gives CAISEAASNTEAFF.

V is TRBV6-5 and J is TRBJ2-1; maybe TRBD2 (5 bases). CDR3 length equals 15 residues. V was pared by 5 bases and J by 6 bases, with 17 bases between. Germline assignment: CDR1 MNHEY and CDR2 SVGAGI. In DNA, the CDR3 is TGTGCCAGCAGTAACGCGGGTGCCAGAAGCAATGAGCAGTTCTTC. Its translation: CASSNAGARSNEQFF.

The chain recombines TRBV6-5 with TRBJ2-1; TRBD2 is a possible D gene (5 bases). Per the germline V gene, CDR1 is MNHEY and CDR2 is SVGAGI. Deletions cut 2 bases from V and 0 bases from J, with 11 bases between. The CDR3 runs to 16 residues. CDR3 in DNA: TGTGCCAGCAGTTACGAGGTTGGGAGCTCCTACAATGAGCAGTTCTTC. Translating it yields CASSYEVGSSYNEQFF.

This clone was seen more than once but under ten times. A read error may account for a junction end that differs from germline. The V call is TRBV7-7, the J call TRBJ2-7; D remains ambiguous. Germline assignment: CDR1 SSHAT and CDR2 FNYEAQ (reference sequence). The CDR3 spans 14 residues. CDR3 sequence reads: CASSQGPASYEQYF. As DNA, the CDR3 is TGTGCTAGCAGCCAAGGTCCTGCAAGCTACGAGCAGTACTTC.

The chain combines TRBV10-2 with TRBJ2-3; the match to TRBD2 covers 12 bases. Per germline, CDR1 WSHSY and CDR2 SAAADI. After removal of 6 bases from V and 0 bases from J, the junction contained 13 bases not matched to a gene. The CDR3 covers 19 residues. Here the CDR3 reads CASRPGLAGKQPSTDTQYF. CDR3 in DNA: TGCGCCAGCAGACCCGGACTAGCGGGGAAACAGCCGAGCACAGATACGCAGTATTTT.

The chain employs TRBV4-1 and TRBJ2-1; no firm D call. Germline loops: CDR1 MGHRA, CDR2 YSYEKL. Trimming took 0 bases from V and 7 from J, leaving 7 bases between them. The length of the CDR3 is 13 residues. The CDR3 spells CASSQESGNEQFF. The DNA for the CDR3 is TGCGCCAGCAGCCAAGAATCCGGGAATGAGCAGTTCTTC.

Concerning this clone: The junction and the germline gene differ at one end; a read error may be behind it. The gene calls are TRBV29-1 and TRBJ1-1, with D uncertain. The germline V gene has CDR1 SQVTM and CDR2 ANQGSEA. The CDR3 is 12 residues long. Here the CDR3 DNA reads TGCAGCGTCGAAGACGGGAACACTGAAGCTTTCTTT. Its translation: CSVEDGNTEAFF.

V usage is TRBV13 and J usage is TRBJ2-3, with 10 positions matching TRBD2. This CDR3 region has 16 residues. J gave up 3 bases and V 5 bases, and 8 bases lay outside the gene matches. Per the germline V gene, CDR1 is PRHDT and CDR2 is FYEKMQ (reference sequence). This CDR3 is CASSPWGAGGTDTQYF. Written as DNA, the CDR3 is TGTGCCAGCAGCCCGTGGGGAGCGGGAGGGACAGATACGCAGTATTTT.